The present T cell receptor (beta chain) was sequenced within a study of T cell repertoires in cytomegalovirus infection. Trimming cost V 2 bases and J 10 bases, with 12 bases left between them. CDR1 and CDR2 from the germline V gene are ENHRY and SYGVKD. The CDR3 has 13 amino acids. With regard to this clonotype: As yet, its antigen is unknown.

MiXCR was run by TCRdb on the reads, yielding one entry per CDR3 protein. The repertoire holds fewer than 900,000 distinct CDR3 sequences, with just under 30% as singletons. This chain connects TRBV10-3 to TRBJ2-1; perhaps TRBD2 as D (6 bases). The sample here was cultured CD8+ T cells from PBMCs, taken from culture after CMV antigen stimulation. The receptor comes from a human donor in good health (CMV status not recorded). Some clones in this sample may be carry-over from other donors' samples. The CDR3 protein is CAISETSRGEQFF. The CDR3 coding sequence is TGTGCCATCAGTGAGACTAGCCGGGGGGAGCAGTTCTTC.